The T cell receptor (beta chain) described here comes from a study of a mutant IDH1 vaccine in newly diagnosed glioma. Study at large: The study started vaccination 4-6 weeks after radiotherapy alone, or with temozolomide cycles. Before enrollment, the patients had been treated with radiotherapy alone, temozolomide alone, or both together. Most of them had received both. Weeks 35 and 47 hosted visits V12 and V13, respectively.

Noted time point: week 47, end of study. The study gave 300 ug of mutant IDH1 20-mer peptide per vaccine dose, with topical imiquimod. Vaccinations, eight in total, occurred in weeks 1, 3, 5, 7, 11, 15, 19, 23. In its sample, this clone was seen a few times. Its matching antigen is unknown. TCRdb's copy holds only in-frame clones and misses some; the assay was immunoSEQ multiplex PCR. Of roughly 22,000 clones listed, about 81% are singletons. CDR1 and CDR2 (germline): MNHEY, SMNVEV (reference sequence). This CDR3 is built from 15 residues. V lost 5 bases, J lost 4 bases, and 17 bases lay in between. Material: PBMCs, obtained from a glioma patient whose treatment included an IDH1 peptide vaccine. This TCR was recovered from a middle-aged man with glioma. Some clones in this sample may be carry-over from other donors' samples. V gene TRBV27 combines with J gene TRBJ1-1; perhaps TRBD1 as D (6 bases). CDR3 in amino acids: CASSLGSGVGTEAFF. The CDR3, as DNA: TGTGCCAGCAGTCTAGGGTCAGGGGTGGGCACTGAAGCTTTCTTT.